The entry below describes one T cell receptor (beta chain). For unsorted PBMC, 250 to 350 ng DNA per replicate equaled roughly 31,000 T cell genomes. Original methodology: Filtering differed for immunoSEQ, which gave only junction sequences without quality scores. Data came from immunoSEQ multiplex PCR; TCRdb stores just in-frame clones and leaves some out. That table is the source of V, J and clone size, and D and trimming were worked out from the DNA. The profile covers about 490,000 clones, with almost 80% appearing a single time and more than 10% taken by the ten largest. The data stem from a study of shared clonotypes between healthy human individuals. As for the study in general: Donor ages ranged 18 to 49 years: a couple of women, a few men.

This CDR3 is 17 amino acids long. Trimming cost V 3 bases and J 7 bases; bases outside gene matches: 10. Germline CDR1 is WSHSY and CDR2 is SAAADI. Donors were healthy HIV-negative adults without recent acute infections or vaccinations. The rearrangement links TRBV10-2 to TRBJ2-1, with TRBD2 identical over 12 bases. Sequencing used PBMCs. This TCR derives from a woman in her 40s in good health. Some clones in this sample may be carry-over from other donors' samples. Written as DNA, the CDR3 is TGCGCCAGCAGTGACCCCGCGACTAGCGGGAGTTTGAATGAGCAGTTCTTC. Amino acids: CASSDPATSGSLNEQFF.